This T cell receptor beta chain was identified during a study of T cells in Graves' hyperthyroidism and ophthalmopathy (dated by TCRdb to between 2018 and 2021). Some background on the complete study: To identify distinguishing TCR V-J signatures, a discovery cohort of about 100 patients was used, comprising 43 with Graves' ophthalmopathy and some 60 with stable Graves' hyperthyroidism. Prospective prediction of ophthalmopathy was tested in an independent validation cohort of some 19 hyperthyroidism patients and 17 patients who later progressed to ophthalmopathy. The 100 discovery patients were divided at random into training and test sets in a 7:3 ratio. The study also compared thyroid tissue and blood T-cell repertoires from a handful of Graves' hyperthyroidism patients. After blood sampling, hyperthyroidism patients were treated with methimazole at a starting dose of 30 mg daily, and ophthalmopathy patients were treated with high-dose intravenous methylprednisolone. The paper describes TCR Vbeta CDR3 sequencing of fewer than 150 peripheral blood samples, made up of approximately 40 ophthalmopathy patients, 70 to 75 hyperthyroidism patients and 17 progressor patients. The research as a whole found: Most expanded thyroid clonotypes (frequency above 0.001) were also detected in blood, a finding suggesting that blood repertoires may reflect thyroid immune responses. No statistical method was used to set the sample size in advance, and investigators knew the group allocation. In validation, the model predicted progression to ophthalmopathy a median of roughly 6.2 months before onset, with roughly 71% sensitivity and about 72% specificity. Ophthalmopathy was separated from stable hyperthyroidism by a 13 V-J signature model, with just over 85% sensitivity and about 81% specificity obtained in cross-validation and 80%/75% obtained in testing.

TCR beta CDR3 regions were amplified from RNA transcripts. The first round of RT-PCR for the TCR CDR3 was performed with the HTBI primer set and the Qiagen OneStep RT-PCR kit. Libraries were constructed in a second round of multiplex PCR, after which size selection and purification were performed. Libraries were sequenced paired-end with 100 bp reads on an Illumina HiSeq2000. The paper's processing steps were these. Raw data were processed with SOAPnuke, discarding reads with adapters, uncalled bases, mean Phred below 15, or no exact constant-primer or identifier match. COPE v1.2.5 was used to merge high-quality paired reads, and clonotypes were defined as unique nucleotide sequences. Clonotypes were aligned to IMGT TRBV, TRBD and TRBJ reference segments using MiTCR v1.1. Analysis was restricted to V-J combinations with a frequency above 0.0001, which covered roughly 99% of repertoires. The TCS score was defined as the ratio of F50 (clonal expansion) to E x V (chaos), calculated using BLOSUM62-based TCRdist between CDR3 peptides within each V-J. Welch's t-statistics and random forest reduced 450 to 600 V-J features to roughly 13, which were used in a naive Bayes classifier (R e1071). Through fastp at Q25 and MiXCR, TCRdb rebuilt clones from the public reads, retaining in-frame beta chains. Every distinct CDR3 protein forms one entry, paired with its most common genes and DNA. The V and J calls reflect TCRdb's pipeline rather than the authors' work. This sample comprises roughly 580,000 distinct CDR3 sequences, roughly 46% of them detected only once. The top ten clonotypes cover approximately 8.2% of the sample.

A patient counted as having stable Graves' hyperthyroidism if no progression to ophthalmopathy occurred over 18 months of follow-up. Hyperthyroidism patients were newly diagnosed, had a disease duration of under 2 months, and were aged 18 to 65 years. The study excluded patients with uncontrolled infections, other autoimmune diseases, pregnancy or lactation. Diagnoses relied on clinical symptoms, serum thyroxine and TRAb, thyroid ultrasound and orbital computed tomography. Trizol reagent was used to extract total RNA, and RNA quality was then checked on an Agilent 2100 Bioanalyzer. Details on this clonotype: This clone's antigen is unknown. No base quality values were provided; no much bigger clone lies one nucleotide off.

Including cysteine and phenylalanine, the CDR3 has 17 amino acids. Just CDR3 DNA is preserved here, 51 bases in frame from base 1. Ends trimmed: V by 0 bases, J by 5 bases; bases unmatched to a gene: 6. The CDR1 and CDR2 encoded by the germline V gene are SGDLS and YYNGEE. The rearranged chain carries TRBV9 and TRBJ2-2; TRBD2 lines up with 11 middle nucleotides. What was sequenced was peripheral blood or thyroid tissue (not recorded which). This receptor was obtained from a woman aged 18-29 years with Graves' hyperthyroidism. Donor details come from another sample of the same person, matched by shared clones. The nucleotide sequence is TGTGCCAGCAGCGTAGACGGGACTAGCGGTTATACCGGGGAGCTGTTTTTT. This is translated as CASSVDGTSGYTGELFF.